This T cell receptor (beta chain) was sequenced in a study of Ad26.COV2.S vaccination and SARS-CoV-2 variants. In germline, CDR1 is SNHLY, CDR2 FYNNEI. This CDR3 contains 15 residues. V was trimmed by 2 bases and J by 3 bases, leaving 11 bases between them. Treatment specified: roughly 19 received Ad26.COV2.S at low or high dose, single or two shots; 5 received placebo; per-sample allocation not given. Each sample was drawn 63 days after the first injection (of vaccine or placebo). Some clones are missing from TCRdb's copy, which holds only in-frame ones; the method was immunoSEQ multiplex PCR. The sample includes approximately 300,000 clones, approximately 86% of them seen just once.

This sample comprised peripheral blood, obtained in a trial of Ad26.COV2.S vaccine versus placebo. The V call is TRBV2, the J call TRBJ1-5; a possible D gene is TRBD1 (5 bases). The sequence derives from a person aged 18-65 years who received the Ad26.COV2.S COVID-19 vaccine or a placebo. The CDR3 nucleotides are TGTGCCAGCAGTGAATCAGGGACCCACAATCAGCCCCAGCATTTT. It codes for CASSESGTHNQPQHF.